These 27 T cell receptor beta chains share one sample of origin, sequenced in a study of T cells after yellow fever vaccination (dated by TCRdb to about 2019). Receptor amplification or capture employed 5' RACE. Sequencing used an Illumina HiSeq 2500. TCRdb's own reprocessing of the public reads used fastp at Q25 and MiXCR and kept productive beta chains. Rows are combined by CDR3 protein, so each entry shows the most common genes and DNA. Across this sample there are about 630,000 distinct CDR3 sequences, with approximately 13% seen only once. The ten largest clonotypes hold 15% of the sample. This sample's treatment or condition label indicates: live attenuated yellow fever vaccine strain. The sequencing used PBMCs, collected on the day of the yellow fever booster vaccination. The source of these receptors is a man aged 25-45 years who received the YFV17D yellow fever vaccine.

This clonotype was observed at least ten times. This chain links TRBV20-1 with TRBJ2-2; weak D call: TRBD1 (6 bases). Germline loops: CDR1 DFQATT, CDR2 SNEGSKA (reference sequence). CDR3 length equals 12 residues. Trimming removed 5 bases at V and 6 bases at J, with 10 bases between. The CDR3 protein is CSAGRGAGELFF. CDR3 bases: TGCAGTGCTGGCAGGGGTGCCGGGGAGCTGTTTTTT.

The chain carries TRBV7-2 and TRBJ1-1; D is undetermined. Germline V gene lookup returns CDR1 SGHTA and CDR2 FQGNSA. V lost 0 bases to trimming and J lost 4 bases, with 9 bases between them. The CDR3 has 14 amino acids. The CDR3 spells CASSLAGWRTEAFF. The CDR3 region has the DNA TGTGCCAGCAGCTTAGCCGGGTGGCGCACTGAAGCTTTCTTT.

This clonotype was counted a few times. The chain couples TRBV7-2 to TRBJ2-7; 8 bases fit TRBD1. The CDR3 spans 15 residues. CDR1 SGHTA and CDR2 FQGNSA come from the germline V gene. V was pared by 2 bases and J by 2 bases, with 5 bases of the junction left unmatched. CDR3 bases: TGTGCCAGCAGCTTAAATCCAGGGGGCGCCTACGAGCAGTACTTC. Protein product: CASSLNPGGAYEQYF.

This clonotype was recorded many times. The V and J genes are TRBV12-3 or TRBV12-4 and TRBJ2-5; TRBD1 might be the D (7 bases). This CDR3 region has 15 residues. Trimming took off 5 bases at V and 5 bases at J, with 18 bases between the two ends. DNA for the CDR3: TGTGCCAGCAGTACATCGACAGGGAGGTGGGAGACCCAGTACTTC. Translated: CASSTSTGRWETQYF.

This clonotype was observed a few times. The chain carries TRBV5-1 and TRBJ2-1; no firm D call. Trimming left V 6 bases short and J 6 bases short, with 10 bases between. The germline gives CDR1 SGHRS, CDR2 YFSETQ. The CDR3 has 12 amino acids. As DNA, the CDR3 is TGCGCCAGCAATGAGGACCTCAATGAGCAGTTCTTC. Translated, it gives CASNEDLNEQFF.

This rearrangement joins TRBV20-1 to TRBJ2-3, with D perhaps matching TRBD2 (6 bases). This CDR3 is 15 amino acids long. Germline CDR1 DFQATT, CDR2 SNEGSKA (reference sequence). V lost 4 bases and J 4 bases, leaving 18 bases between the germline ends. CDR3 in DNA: TGCAGTGCTACACCCGGGGACGGAGGGGCAGATACGCAGTATTTT. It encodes CSATPGDGGADTQYF.

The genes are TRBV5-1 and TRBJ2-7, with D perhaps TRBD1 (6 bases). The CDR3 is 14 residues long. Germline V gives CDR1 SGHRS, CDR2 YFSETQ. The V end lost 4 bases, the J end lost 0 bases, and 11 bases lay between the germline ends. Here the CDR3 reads CASSTDSPSYEQYF. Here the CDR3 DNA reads TGCGCCAGCAGCACGGACAGTCCCTCCTACGAGCAGTACTTC.

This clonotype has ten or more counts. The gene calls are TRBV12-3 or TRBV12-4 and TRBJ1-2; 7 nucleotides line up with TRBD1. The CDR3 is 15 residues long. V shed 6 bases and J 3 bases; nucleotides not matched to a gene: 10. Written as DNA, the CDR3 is TGTGCCAGCAGCCATGGACAGGCGGGAGACTATGGCTACACCTTC. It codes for CASSHGQAGDYGYTF.

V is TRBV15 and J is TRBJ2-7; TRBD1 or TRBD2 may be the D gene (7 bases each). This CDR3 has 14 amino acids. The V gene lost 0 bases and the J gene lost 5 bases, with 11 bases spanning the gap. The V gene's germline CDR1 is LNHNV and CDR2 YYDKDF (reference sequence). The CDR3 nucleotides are TGTGCCACCAGCAGAGACAGGGGGGGGAACGAGCAGTACTTC. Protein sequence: CATSRDRGGNEQYF. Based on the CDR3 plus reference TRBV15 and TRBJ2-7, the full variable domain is DAMVIQNPRYQVTQFGKPVTLSCSQTLNHNVMYWYQQKSSQAPKLLFHYYDKDFNNEADTPDNFQSRRPNTSFCFLDIRSPGLGDTAMYLCATSRDRGGNEQYFGPGTRLTVT.

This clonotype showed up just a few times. The CDR3 is CSARDFGSSYNEQFF. CDR3 DNA: TGCAGTGCTAGAGATTTCGGGAGCTCCTACAATGAGCAGTTCTTC. The chain joins TRBV20-1 to TRBJ2-1; maybe TRBD2 (6 bases). Germline values: CDR1 DFQATT, CDR2 SNEGSKA (reference sequence). The CDR3 consists of 15 residues. Trimming removed 0 bases from V and 0 bases from J, with 9 bases in between.

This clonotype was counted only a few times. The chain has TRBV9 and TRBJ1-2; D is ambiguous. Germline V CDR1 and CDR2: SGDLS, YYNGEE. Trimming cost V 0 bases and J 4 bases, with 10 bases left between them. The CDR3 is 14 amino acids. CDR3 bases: TGTGCCAGCAGCGTAGGAAACGGAGGCTATGGCTACACCTTC. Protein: CASSVGNGGYGYTF.

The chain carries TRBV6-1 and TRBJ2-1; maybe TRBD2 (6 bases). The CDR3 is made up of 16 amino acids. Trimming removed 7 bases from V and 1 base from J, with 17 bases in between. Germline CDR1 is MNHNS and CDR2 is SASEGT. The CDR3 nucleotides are TGTGCCAGCATGGGTGGGCCGGGGAGGTCCTACAATGAGCAGTTCTTC. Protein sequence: CASMGGPGRSYNEQFF.

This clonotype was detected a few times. The CDR3 reads CASGGLAVTDTQYF. The CDR3 region has the DNA TGTGCCAGTGGGGGGCTAGCGGTCACAGATACGCAGTATTTT. V is TRBV28 and J is TRBJ2-3, with D perhaps matching TRBD2 (7 bases). The V gene lost 9 bases and the J gene lost 2 bases, with 15 bases spanning the gap. The CDR3 is 14 amino acids. Germline assignment: CDR1 MDHEN and CDR2 SYDVKM.

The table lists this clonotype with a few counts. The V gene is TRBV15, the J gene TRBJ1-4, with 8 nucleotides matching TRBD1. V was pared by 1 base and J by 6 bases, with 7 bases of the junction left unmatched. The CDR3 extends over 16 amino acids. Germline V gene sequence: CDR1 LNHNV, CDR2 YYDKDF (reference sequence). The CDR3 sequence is CATSRVAGTGDEKLFF. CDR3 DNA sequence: TGTGCCACCAGCAGAGTTGCCGGGACAGGAGATGAAAAACTGTTTTTT.

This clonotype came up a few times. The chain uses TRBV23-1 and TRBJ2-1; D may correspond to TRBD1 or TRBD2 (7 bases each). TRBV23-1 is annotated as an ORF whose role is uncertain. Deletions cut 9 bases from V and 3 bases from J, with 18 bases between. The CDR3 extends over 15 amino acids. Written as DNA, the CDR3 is TGCGCCAGAGTCAGCGGGACAGTAGACTACAATGAGCAGTTCTTC. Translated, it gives CARVSGTVDYNEQFF.

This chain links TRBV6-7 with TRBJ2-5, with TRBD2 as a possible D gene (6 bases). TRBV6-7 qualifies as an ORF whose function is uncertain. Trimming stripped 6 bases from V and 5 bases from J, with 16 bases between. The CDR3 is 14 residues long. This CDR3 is CASSFSGLRETQYF. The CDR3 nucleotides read TGTGCCAGCAGCTTTTCGGGACTTAGGGAGACCCAGTACTTC.

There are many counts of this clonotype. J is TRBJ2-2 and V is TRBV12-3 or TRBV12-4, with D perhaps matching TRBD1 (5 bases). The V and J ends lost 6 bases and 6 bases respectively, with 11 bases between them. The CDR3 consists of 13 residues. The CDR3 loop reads CASSLRAAGELFF. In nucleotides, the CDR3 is TGTGCCAGCAGCCTCAGGGCCGCCGGGGAGCTGTTTTTT.

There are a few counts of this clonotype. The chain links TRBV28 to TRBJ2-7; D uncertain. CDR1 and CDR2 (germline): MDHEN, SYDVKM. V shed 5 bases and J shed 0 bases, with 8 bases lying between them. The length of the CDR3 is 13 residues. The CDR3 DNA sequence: TGTGCCAGCAGTATTTCACTCTCCTACGAGCAGTACTTC. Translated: CASSISLSYEQYF.

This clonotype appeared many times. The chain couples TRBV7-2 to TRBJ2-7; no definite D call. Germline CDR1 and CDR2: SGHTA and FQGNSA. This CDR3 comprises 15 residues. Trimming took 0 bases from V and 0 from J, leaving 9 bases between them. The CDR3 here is CASSLAGSSSYEQYF. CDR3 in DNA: TGTGCCAGCAGCTTAGCTGGATCCAGCTCCTACGAGCAGTACTTC.

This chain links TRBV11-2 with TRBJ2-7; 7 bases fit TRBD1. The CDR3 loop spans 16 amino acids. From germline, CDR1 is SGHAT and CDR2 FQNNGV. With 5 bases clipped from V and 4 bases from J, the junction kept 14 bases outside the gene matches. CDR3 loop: CASSHAPEGAGYEQYF. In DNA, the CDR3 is TGTGCCAGCAGCCATGCCCCTGAGGGGGCAGGGTACGAGCAGTACTTC.

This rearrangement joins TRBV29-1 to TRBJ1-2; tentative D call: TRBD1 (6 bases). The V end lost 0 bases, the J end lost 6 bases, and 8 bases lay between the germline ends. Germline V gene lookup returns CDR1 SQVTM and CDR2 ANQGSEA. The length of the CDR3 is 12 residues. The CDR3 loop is CSVEEDSNGYTF. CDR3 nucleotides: TGCAGCGTTGAAGAGGACAGTAATGGCTACACCTTC. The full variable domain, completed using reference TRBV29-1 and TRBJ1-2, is SAVISQKPSRDICQRGTSLTIQCQVDSQVTMMFWYRQQPGQSLTLIATANQGSEATYESGFVIDKFPISRPNLTFSTLTVSNMSPEDSSIYLCSVEEDSNGYTFGSGTRLTVV.

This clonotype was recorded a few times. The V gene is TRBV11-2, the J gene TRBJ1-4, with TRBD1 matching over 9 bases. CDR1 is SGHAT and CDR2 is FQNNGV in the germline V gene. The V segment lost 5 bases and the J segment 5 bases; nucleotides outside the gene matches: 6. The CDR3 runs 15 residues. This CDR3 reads CASSPLTGGNEKLFF. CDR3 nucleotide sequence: TGTGCCAGCAGCCCATTGACAGGGGGGAATGAAAAACTGTTTTTT.

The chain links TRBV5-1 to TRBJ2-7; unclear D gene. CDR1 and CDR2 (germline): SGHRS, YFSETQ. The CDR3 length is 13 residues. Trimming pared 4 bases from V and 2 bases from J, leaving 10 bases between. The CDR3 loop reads CASSEHSAYEQYF. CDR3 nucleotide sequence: TGCGCCAGCAGCGAACATTCAGCCTACGAGCAGTACTTC.

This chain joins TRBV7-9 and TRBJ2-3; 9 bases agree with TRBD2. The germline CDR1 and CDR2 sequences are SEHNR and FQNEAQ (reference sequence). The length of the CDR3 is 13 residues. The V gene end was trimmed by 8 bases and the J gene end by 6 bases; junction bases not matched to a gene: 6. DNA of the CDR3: TGTGCCAGCTTGGGACTAGCTGTGGATACGCAGTATTTT. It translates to CASLGLAVDTQYF. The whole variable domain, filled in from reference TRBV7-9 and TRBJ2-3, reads DTGVSQNPRHKITKRGQNVTFRCDPISEHNRLYWYRQTLGQGPEFLTYFQNEAQLEKSRLLSDRFSAERPKGSFSTLEIQRTEQGDSAMYLCASLGLAVDTQYFGPGTRLTVL.

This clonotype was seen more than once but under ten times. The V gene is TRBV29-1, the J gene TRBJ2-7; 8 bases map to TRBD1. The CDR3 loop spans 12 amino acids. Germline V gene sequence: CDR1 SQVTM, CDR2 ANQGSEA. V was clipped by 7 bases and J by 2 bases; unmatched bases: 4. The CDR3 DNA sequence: TGCAGCGCGACAGGGGCCACCTACGAGCAGTACTTC. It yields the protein CSATGATYEQYF.

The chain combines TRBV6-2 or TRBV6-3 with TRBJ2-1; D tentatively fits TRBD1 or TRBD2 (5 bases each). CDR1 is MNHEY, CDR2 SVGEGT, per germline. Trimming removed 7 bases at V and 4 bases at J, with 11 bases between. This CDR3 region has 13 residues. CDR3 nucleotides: TGTGCCAGCACCCCCTGGGGGTACAATGAGCAGTTCTTC. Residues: CASTPWGYNEQFF.

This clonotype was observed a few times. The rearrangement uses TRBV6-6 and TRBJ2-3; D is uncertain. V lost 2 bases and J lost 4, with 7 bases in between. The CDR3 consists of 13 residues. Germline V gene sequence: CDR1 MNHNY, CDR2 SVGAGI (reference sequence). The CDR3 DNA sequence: TGTGCCAGCAGTTACCTAGGCCCAGATACGCAGTATTTT. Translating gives CASSYLGPDTQYF.